By share of the sample, the clone carrying this T cell receptor (beta chain) is medium-sized. The data are from a study of control samples from healthy donors and cancer patients. In germline, CDR1 is LNHDA, CDR2 SQIVND (reference sequence). CDR3 length: 18 residues. Germline trimming cut 5 bases from V and 2 bases from J; bases unmatched to any gene: 16. The method was immunoSEQ multiplex PCR; TCRdb's version includes in-frame clones alone and lacks a portion of them. The profile shows roughly 99,000 clones, roughly 86% of them singletons. The specimen was blood. The chain employs TRBV19 and TRBJ2-7; TRBD1 aligns across 9 bases. The clonotype was recovered from a man in his sixties in good health. Here the CDR3 DNA reads TGTGCCAGTAGTCCCACCCGGACCGACAGGGGGGATCCCTACGAGCAGTACTTC. This codes for CASSPTRTDRGDPYEQYF. The variable domain in full, completed from reference TRBV19 and TRBJ2-7, reads DGGITQSPKYLFRKEGQNVTLSCEQNLNHDAMYWYRQDPGQGLRLIYYSQIVNDFQKGDIAEGYSVSREKKESFPLTVTSAQKNPTAFYLCASSPTRTDRGDPYEQYFGPGTRLTVT.